These T cell receptor beta chains were read from a single sample in a study of vaccination effects on CD4 cells after COVID-19. The method was immunoSEQ multiplex PCR; TCRdb's version includes in-frame clones alone and lacks a portion of them. Of 60,000 to 90,000 clones listed, about 80% are singletons. Their target antigens are unknown. This material consisted of CD4+ T cells from PBMCs cultured with HCoV-229E spike peptides, taken after COVID-19 vaccination. Every receptor here comes from a human donor who received a COVID-19 vaccine. The CDR3 runs from the conserved cysteine through the conserved F or W. The order of the fields is J gene, clone size, V gene, CDR3 protein. Clone sizes are given selectively: once, few, many, or a class where the clone is expanded.

TRBJ2-5	once	TRBV21-1	CANSPGGQYETQYF
TRBJ2-3	.	TRBV7-2	CASSFLSTDTQYF
TRBJ2-5	.	TRBV15	CATSRDRTDYQETQYF
TRBJ2-1	.	TRBV2	CASSEFAQRVAGGRKQFF
TRBJ1-6	.	TRBV2	CASSDRTTYNSPLHF
TRBJ2-5	.	TRBV7-3	CASSLGSRGPEETQYF
TRBJ1-2	.	TRBV29-1	CSAGRQGYGYTF
TRBJ2-3	.	TRBV18	CASSPRGGTQYF
TRBJ1-1	.	TRBV10-1	CASRPSAGDNTEAFF
TRBJ1-4	once	TRBV5-6	CASSLTGGLAPKKLFF
TRBJ1-5	.	TRBV24-1	CATSDSGAGSANQPQHF
TRBJ2-3	.	TRBV7-3	CASSRSGGRTDTQYF
TRBJ1-2	.	TRBV5-5	CASSPKTATTNYGYTF
TRBJ1-2	.	TRBV5-1	CASSLTDRLTF
TRBJ2-3	.	TRBV9	CASNRYEGGSTDTQYF
TRBJ1-2	.	TRBV5-1	CASSFQDLYGYTF
TRBJ1-6	.	TRBV2	CASTPGTGWSPLHF
TRBJ1-1	.	TRBV5-5	CASSLKGTATGGAGTEAFF
TRBJ2-3	.	TRBV19	CASRVAAGDTQYF
TRBJ2-3	.	TRBV5-8	CASPSWTPISTDTQYF
TRBJ2-3	.	TRBV27	CASRRGGRPTDTQYF
TRBJ1-4	once	TRBV7-8	CASSFSLTGPLKLFF
TRBJ2-3	.	TRBV7-3	CASSLLAYRGRFGTDTQYF
TRBJ1-2	few	TRBV5-6	CASSSPNTGVYGYTF
TRBJ2-5	.	TRBV4-2	CASSQDRVTGRPFQETQYF
TRBJ2-2	few	TRBV5-1	CASSNQGQAYTGELFF
TRBJ1-3	.	TRBV20-1	CSAGSGNTIYF
TRBJ2-2	.	TRBV7-2	CASSVRVAGELFF
TRBJ1-5	few	TRBV5-1	CASSPIQGPDQPQHF
TRBJ2-5	.	TRBV25-1	CASSSGGQETQYF
TRBJ1-3	.	TRBV6-5	CASIPGDGNTIYF
TRBJ1-2	.	TRBV18	CASSPRDRDDGYTF